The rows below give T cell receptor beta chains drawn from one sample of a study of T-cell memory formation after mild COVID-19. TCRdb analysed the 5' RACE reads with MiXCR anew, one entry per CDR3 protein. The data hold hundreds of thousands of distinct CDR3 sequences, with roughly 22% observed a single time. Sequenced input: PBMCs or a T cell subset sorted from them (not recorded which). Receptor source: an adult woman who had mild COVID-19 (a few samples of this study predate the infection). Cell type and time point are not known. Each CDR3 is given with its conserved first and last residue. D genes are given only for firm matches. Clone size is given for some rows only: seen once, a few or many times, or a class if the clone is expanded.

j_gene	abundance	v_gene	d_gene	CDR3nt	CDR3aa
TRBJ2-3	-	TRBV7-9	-	TGTGCCAGCAGCCCCGTCTTGGATACGCAGTATTTT	CASSPVLDTQYF
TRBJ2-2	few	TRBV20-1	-	TGCAGTGCTAAGACAAGCACCGGGGAGCTGTTTTTT	CSAKTSTGELFF
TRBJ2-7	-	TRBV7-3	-	TGTGCCAGCAGCCCGAGCGGATACTACGAGCAGTACTTC	CASSPSGYYEQYF
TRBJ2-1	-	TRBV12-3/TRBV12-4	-	TGTGCCAGCACCCTAGACTCCACGGGCTCCTACAATGAGCAGTTCTTC	CASTLDSTGSYNEQFF
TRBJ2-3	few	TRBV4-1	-	TGCGCCAGCAGCCCCCTCTGGCGGGATACGCAGTATTTT	CASSPLWRDTQYF
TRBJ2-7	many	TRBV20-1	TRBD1	TGCAGTGCTCGGACAGGGGGCTCGGAGCAGTACTTC	CSARTGGSEQYF
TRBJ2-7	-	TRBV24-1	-	TGTGCCACCAGTGATTCTCAGATCACGCACGGCGAGCAGTACTTC	CATSDSQITHGEQYF
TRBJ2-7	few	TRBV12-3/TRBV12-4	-	TGTGCCAGCAGTTTAGCGTTTCGGACAGAGGCCTACGAGCAGTACTTC	CASSLAFRTEAYEQYF
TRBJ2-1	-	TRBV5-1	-	TGCGCCAGCAGATCAGGGCCGTACAATGAGCAGTTCTTC	CASRSGPYNEQFF
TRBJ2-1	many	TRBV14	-	TGTGCCAGCAGCTCACAGGGTTACAATGAGCAGTTCTTC	CASSSQGYNEQFF
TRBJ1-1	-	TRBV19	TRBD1	TGTGCCAGTACTCCCGGGACAGGGTCTGAAGCTTTCTTT	CASTPGTGSEAFF
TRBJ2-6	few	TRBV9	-	TGTGCCAGCAGCGTATTAGGTCCCTCTGGGGCCAACGTCCTGACTTTC	CASSVLGPSGANVLTF
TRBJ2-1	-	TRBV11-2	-	TGTGCCAGCAGCTTAGATCCGCTGAGCTCCTACAATGAGCAGTTCTTC	CASSLDPLSSYNEQFF
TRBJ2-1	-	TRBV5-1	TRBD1	TGCGCCAGCAGCCACGGGGACAGGAATGAGCAGTTCTTC	CASSHGDRNEQFF
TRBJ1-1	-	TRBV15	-	TGTGCCACCAGCAGATACCGGGACGTCGGAAACACTGAAGCTTTCTTT	CATSRYRDVGNTEAFF
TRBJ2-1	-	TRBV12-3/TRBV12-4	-	TGTGCCAGCACCGAGGTGAGCTCCTACAATGAGCAGTTCTTC	CASTEVSSYNEQFF
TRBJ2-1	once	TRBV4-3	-	TGCGCCAGCAGCCAAGAGACCAGAGATGAGCAGTTCTTC	CASSQETRDEQFF
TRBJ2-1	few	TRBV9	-	TGTGCCAGCAGCGTAGGGACACTCGTTGTGGATGAGCAGTTCTTC	CASSVGTLVVDEQFF
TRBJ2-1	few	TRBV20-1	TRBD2	TGCAGTGCTAGAATTTCTAGCGGGAGTTCTCACAATGAGCAGTTCTTC	CSARISSGSSHNEQFF
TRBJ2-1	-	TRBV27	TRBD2	TGTGCCAGCAGTCAGGGTGCTGGCGGGGGGCTCTCCTACAATGAGCAGTTCTTC	CASSQGAGGGLSYNEQFF
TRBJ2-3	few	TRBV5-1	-	TGCGCCAGCAGCTTGGAGTGGCCCACCACAGATACGCAGTATTTT	CASSLEWPTTDTQYF
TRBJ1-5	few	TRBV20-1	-	TGCAGTGCGGTCAACGTGGGTTCAGGGTATGATCAGCCCCAGCATTTT	CSAVNVGSGYDQPQHF
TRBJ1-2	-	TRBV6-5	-	TGTGCCAGCAGTTACTCTGCACGACTTAACTATGGCTACACCTTC	CASSYSARLNYGYTF
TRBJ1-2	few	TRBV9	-	TGTGCCAGCAGCAACGGACGGCGGGGTGACTATGGCTACACCTTC	CASSNGRRGDYGYTF